The rows below give T cell receptor beta chains drawn from one sample of a study of CD8+CD57+ T cells in acquired aplastic anemia. Each CDR3 protein is one row after TCRdb ran MiXCR on the reads. This table has about 58,000 distinct CDR3 sequences, about 56% appearing once. Sequencing was carried out using sorted CD4+, CD8+, or CD8+CD57+ T cells (not recorded which) from PBMCs. These receptors were taken from a human donor with aplastic anemia. CDR3s include the opening cysteine and the closing phenylalanine or tryptophan. D genes are given only for firm matches. Only part of the rows carry a size: once, few, many, or a class if the clone is expanded.

NA,TRBV12-3/TRBV12-4,many,TRBJ2-2,CASSLRDTGELFF,TGTGCCAGCAGTTTAAGGGACACCGGGGAGCTGTTTTTT
NA,TRBV2,few,TRBJ2-7,CASSASPGFYEQYF,TGTGCCAGCAGTGCCTCCCCCGGGTTTTACGAGCAGTACTTC
TRBD1,TRBV2,once,TRBJ1-2,CTSGQAGYTF,TGTACGTCGGGACAGGCCGGCTACACCTTC
TRBD1,TRBV15,NA,TRBJ1-1,CATSSAGGTEAFF,TGTGCCACCAGTTCCGCAGGGGGCACTGAAGCTTTCTTT
TRBD1,TRBV5-1,NA,TRBJ2-7,CASSLDRAYEQYF,TGCGCCAGCAGTCTGGACAGGGCCTACGAGCAGTACTTC
NA,TRBV7-9,NA,TRBJ2-3,CASAVQSTDTQYF,TGTGCCAGCGCGGTTCAAAGCACAGATACGCAGTATTTT
TRBD2,TRBV25-1,NA,TRBJ2-1,CASRGTSGNNEQFF,TGTGCCAGCAGGGGGACTAGCGGCAACAATGAGCAGTTCTTC
NA,TRBV24-1,NA,TRBJ2-7,CATSGSGYEQYF,TGTGCCACCAGTGGTTCTGGCTACGAGCAGTACTTC
NA,TRBV6-2/TRBV6-3,many,TRBJ2-2,CASSYSGTLNTGELFF,TGTGCCAGCAGTTACTCCGGGACCCTGAACACCGGGGAGCTGTTTTTT
TRBD2,TRBV2,NA,TRBJ2-3,CASSQRWGGDTQYF,TGTGCCAGCAGCCAACGGTGGGGGGGGGATACGCAGTATTTT
TRBD1,TRBV20-1,NA,TRBJ1-1,CSAKDRVLAVAVNTEAFF,TGCAGTGCAAAGGACAGGGTATTAGCAGTCGCTGTGAACACTGAAGCTTTCTTT
NA,TRBV19,NA,TRBJ2-7,CASSIGLDEQYF,TGTGCCAGTAGTATAGGGCTAGACGAGCAGTACTTC